Listed below are T cell receptor beta chains from one sample, sequenced in a study of vaccination and CD4 T cells after COVID-19. These TCRs are of unknown antigen specificity. TCRdb passed the PCR reads through MiXCR, listing each CDR3 protein once. The data hold 10,000 to 15,000 distinct CDR3 sequences, with 55% to 60% observed a single time. Material: CD4+ T cells from blood, cultured in vitro. These receptors were obtained from a human donor who had recovered from COVID-19. Both conserved end residues are part of each CDR3. The D gene is left open where the match is weak. The listing skips clone size in some rows; elsewhere it reads once, few, many or a size class.

D	V	size	J	CDR3	DNA
TRBD1	TRBV24-1	few	TRBJ2-1	CATSDSDRVGNEQFF	TGTGCCACCAGTGATTCGGACAGGGTGGGTAATGAGCAGTTCTTC
.	TRBV5-1	.	TRBJ2-5	CASNSLASKETQYF	TGCGCCAGCAACTCCCTAGCGAGCAAAGAGACCCAGTACTTC
.	TRBV2	few	TRBJ2-7	CASRAASGQSYEQYF	TGTGCCAGCAGGGCGGCTAGCGGACAGAGCTACGAGCAGTACTTC
.	TRBV5-4	once	TRBJ2-5	CASRQEVGTETQYF	TGTGCCAGCAGGCAAGAGGTAGGAACAGAGACCCAGTACTTC
TRBD1	TRBV28	.	TRBJ1-2	CASRTGTGAPRLYGYTF	TGTGCCAGCAGGACCGGGACAGGGGCTCCTAGGCTCTATGGCTACACCTTC
.	TRBV3-1	.	TRBJ2-3	CASSPSEPTDTQYF	TGTGCCAGCAGCCCAAGTGAGCCCACAGATACGCAGTATTTT
TRBD2	TRBV24-1	.	TRBJ2-5	CATSSGASETQYF	TGTGCCACCAGTAGCGGGGCCTCGGAGACCCAGTACTTC
.	TRBV20-1	few	TRBJ2-3	CSARDLTGYTDTQYF	TGCAGTGCTAGAGATCTGACGGGGTACACAGATACGCAGTATTTT
TRBD2	TRBV20-1	.	TRBJ2-3	CSARRLAGGTDTQYF	TGCAGTGCTAGAAGACTAGCGGGAGGGACAGATACGCAGTATTTT
.	TRBV5-1	medium-sized	TRBJ1-2	CASSSPGPAPYYGYTF	TGCGCCAGCAGCTCGCCGGGGCCCGCCCCATACTATGGCTACACCTTC
TRBD1	TRBV7-9	.	TRBJ1-1	CASSLNLGGMDTEAFF	TGTGCCAGCAGCTTAAATTTAGGGGGCATGGACACTGAAGCTTTCTTT
.	TRBV12-3/TRBV12-4	.	TRBJ2-3	CASSKGSTDTQYF	TGTGCCAGCAGCAAGGGGAGTACAGATACGCAGTATTTT
.	TRBV20-1	.	TRBJ1-5	CSARGAANQPQHF	TGCAGTGCTAGGGGGGCAGCTAATCAGCCCCAGCATTTT
.	TRBV18	.	TRBJ2-7	CASSPTGIYEQYF	TGTGCCAGCTCACCCACAGGGATCTACGAGCAGTACTTC
.	TRBV5-8	few	TRBJ1-1	CASSLVTGRNTEAFF	TGTGCCAGCAGCTTGGTGACGGGTCGCAACACTGAAGCTTTCTTT
.	TRBV28	.	TRBJ1-2	CASSRGGDYYGYTF	TGTGCCAGCAGCCGGGGGGGGGATTACTATGGCTACACCTTC
.	TRBV19	.	TRBJ2-1	CASTGGRNEQFF	TGTGCCAGTACCGGGGGAAGGAATGAGCAGTTCTTC
.	TRBV19	.	TRBJ1-5	CATTSEGIQPQHF	TGTGCCACCACCTCTGAGGGGATACAGCCCCAGCATTTT
TRBD1	TRBV28	.	TRBJ1-1	CASSTGGTEAFF	TGTGCCAGCAGTACAGGGGGCACTGAAGCTTTCTTT
.	TRBV5-1	.	TRBJ2-1	CASTIASGTYNEQFF	TGCGCCAGCACCATCGCTAGTGGGACCTACAATGAGCAGTTCTTC
.	TRBV12-3/TRBV12-4	.	TRBJ1-2	CASSLGRTFGYTF	TGTGCCAGCAGTTTGGGCAGAACCTTTGGCTACACCTTC
.	TRBV2	.	TRBJ2-1	CASSVEGQRAAYNEQFF	TGTGCCAGCAGTGTGGAGGGACAACGGGCCGCCTACAATGAGCAGTTCTTC
TRBD1	TRBV19	.	TRBJ1-6	CASSRGTGDYSPLHF	TGTGCCAGTAGTAGAGGGACAGGGGATTATTCACCCCTCCACTTT
.	TRBV20-1	.	TRBJ1-5	CSAFTRGINQPQHF	TGCAGTGCATTTACACGGGGGATCAATCAGCCCCAGCATTTT
.	TRBV24-1	.	TRBJ2-1	CATSDPGPSSYNEQFF	TGTGCCACCAGTGATCCCGGACCAAGCTCCTACAATGAGCAGTTCTTC
.	TRBV6-4	.	TRBJ2-2	CASSDRDTGELFF	TGTGCCAGCAGTGACAGGGACACCGGGGAGCTGTTTTTT
.	TRBV6-2/TRBV6-3	.	TRBJ2-5	CASSPRQRSRQETQYF	TGTGCCAGCAGTCCACGACAGAGGTCAAGGCAAGAGACCCAGTACTTC
.	TRBV2	.	TRBJ2-1	CASRREANNEQFF	TGTGCCAGCAGGAGGGAAGCGAACAATGAGCAGTTCTTC
TRBD2	TRBV28	.	TRBJ2-2	CASRGDLGLAGSGELFF	TGTGCCAGCAGAGGGGACTTGGGACTAGCGGGATCCGGGGAGCTGTTTTTT
.	TRBV20-1	.	TRBJ2-5	CSADLLDTTTGGGMETQYF	TGCAGTGCTGACTTACTTGACACTACCACGGGTGGGGGGATGGAGACCCAGTACTTC
.	TRBV21-1	.	TRBJ2-7	CASPTSGSRYEQYF	TGTGCCAGCCCGACTAGCGGGAGTAGGTACGAGCAGTACTTC
TRBD1	TRBV10-2	.	TRBJ1-1	CASRRGRNTEAFF	TGCGCCAGCAGAAGGGGGCGGAACACTGAAGCTTTCTTT
.	TRBV20-1	few	TRBJ1-6	CSARGWETGHTLFYNSPLHF	TGCAGTGCTAGAGGTTGGGAGACTGGCCACACTCTCTTCTATAATTCACCCCTCCACTTT
.	TRBV20-1	.	TRBJ2-5	CSARVPGGAGQETQYF	TGCAGTGCTAGAGTCCCAGGGGGAGCGGGTCAAGAGACCCAGTACTTC
.	TRBV6-2/TRBV6-3	.	TRBJ1-5	CASVDPGLNQPQHF	TGTGCCAGCGTGGACCCGGGTCTCAATCAGCCCCAGCATTTT
TRBD1	TRBV18	once	TRBJ2-7	CASSPDRGVYEQYF	TGTGCCAGCTCACCGGACAGGGGGGTCTACGAGCAGTACTTC
.	TRBV5-1	.	TRBJ2-2	CASRQSTTGELFF	TGCGCCAGCAGGCAGTCTACCACCGGGGAGCTGTTTTTT
.	TRBV20-1	.	TRBJ1-6	CSARSGIPPNSPLHF	TGCAGTGCTAGAAGCGGGATTCCGCCTAATTCACCCCTCCACTTT
TRBD2	TRBV6-2/TRBV6-3	.	TRBJ2-7	CASSYGGSVMYEQYF	TGTGCCAGCAGTTACGGCGGGAGTGTTATGTACGAGCAGTACTTC
.	TRBV2	.	TRBJ2-5	CASSEETRGTQYF	TGTGCCAGCAGTGAAGAGACCCGCGGGACCCAGTACTTC
.	TRBV6-2/TRBV6-3	few	TRBJ2-2	CASSRGGDTGELFF	TGTGCCAGCAGTAGGGGGGGCGACACCGGGGAGCTGTTTTTT
.	TRBV6-1	.	TRBJ2-5	CASSDLGGNQETQYF	TGTGCCAGCAGTGACCTAGGCGGGAACCAAGAGACCCAGTACTTC
TRBD2	TRBV20-1	.	TRBJ2-3	CSARRAGNTDTQYF	TGCAGTGCTAGAAGAGCGGGGAACACAGATACGCAGTATTTT
TRBD2	TRBV20-1	few	TRBJ2-5	CSAPGLAGETQYF	TGCAGTGCTCCCGGACTAGCAGGCGAGACCCAGTACTTC
TRBD2	TRBV27	.	TRBJ2-3	CASSPRGLAGQKQYF	TGTGCCAGCAGTCCCCGGGGGCTAGCGGGCCAGAAGCAGTATTTT